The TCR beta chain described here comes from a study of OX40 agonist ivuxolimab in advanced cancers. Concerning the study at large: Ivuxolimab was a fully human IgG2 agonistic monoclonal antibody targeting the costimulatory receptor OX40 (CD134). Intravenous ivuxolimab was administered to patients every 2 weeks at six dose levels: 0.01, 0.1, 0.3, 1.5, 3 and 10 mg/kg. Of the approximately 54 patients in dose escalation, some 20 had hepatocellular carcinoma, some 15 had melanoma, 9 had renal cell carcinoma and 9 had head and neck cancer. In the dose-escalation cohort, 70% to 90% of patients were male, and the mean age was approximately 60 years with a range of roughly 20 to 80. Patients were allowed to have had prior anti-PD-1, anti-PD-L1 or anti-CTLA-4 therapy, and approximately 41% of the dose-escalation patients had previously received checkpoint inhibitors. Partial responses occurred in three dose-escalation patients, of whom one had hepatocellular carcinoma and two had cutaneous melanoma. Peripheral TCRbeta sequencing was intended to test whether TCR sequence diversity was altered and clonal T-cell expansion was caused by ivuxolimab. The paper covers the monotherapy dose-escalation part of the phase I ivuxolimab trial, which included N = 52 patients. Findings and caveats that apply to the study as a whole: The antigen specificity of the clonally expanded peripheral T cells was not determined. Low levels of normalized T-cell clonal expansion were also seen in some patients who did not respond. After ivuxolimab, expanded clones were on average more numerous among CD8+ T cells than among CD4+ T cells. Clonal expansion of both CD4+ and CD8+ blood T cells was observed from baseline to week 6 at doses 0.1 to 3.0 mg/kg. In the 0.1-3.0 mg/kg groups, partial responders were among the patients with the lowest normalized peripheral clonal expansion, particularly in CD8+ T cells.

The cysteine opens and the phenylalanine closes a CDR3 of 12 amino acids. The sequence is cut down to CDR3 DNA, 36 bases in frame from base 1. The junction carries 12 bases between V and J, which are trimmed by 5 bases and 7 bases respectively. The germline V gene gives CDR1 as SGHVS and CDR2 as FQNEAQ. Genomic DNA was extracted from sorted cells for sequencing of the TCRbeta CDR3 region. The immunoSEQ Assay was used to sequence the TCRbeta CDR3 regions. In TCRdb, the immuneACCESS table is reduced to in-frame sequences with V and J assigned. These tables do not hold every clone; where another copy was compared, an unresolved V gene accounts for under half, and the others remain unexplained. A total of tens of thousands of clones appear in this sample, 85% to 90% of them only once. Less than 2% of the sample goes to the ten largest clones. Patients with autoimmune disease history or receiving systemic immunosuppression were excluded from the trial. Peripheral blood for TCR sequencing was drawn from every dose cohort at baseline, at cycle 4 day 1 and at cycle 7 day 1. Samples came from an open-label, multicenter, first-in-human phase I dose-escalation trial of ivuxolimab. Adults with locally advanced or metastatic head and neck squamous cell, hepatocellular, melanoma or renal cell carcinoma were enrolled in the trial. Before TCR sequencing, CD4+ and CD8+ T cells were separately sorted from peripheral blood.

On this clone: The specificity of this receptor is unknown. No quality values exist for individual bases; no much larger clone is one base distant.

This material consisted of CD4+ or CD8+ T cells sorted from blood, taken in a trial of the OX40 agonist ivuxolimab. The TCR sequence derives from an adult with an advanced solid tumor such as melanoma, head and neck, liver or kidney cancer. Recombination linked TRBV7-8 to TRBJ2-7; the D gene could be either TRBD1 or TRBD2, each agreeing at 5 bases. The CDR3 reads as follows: CASSLGVEEQYF. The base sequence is TGTGCCAGCAGCCTGGGGGTGGAGGAGCAGTACTTC.